The T cell receptor (beta chain) described here comes from a study of blood T cell repertoires in COVID-19. Study overall: Some COVID-19 samples were acute and others convalescent; all came from the United States, Italy and Spain. Sources were T cells, B-cell-depleted T cells, or PBMCs; the material itself was cDNA or gDNA.

Original data processing: Reference gene primer amplification gave estimated nucleated cell counts. Clones were sequenced by immunoSEQ multiplex PCR, and TCRdb holds only the in-frame ones, with some missing. V, J and clone size derive from that table, while D and trimming were established from the DNA sequence. The sample shows over 100,000 clones, around 90% of them seen only once. Germline assignment: CDR1 MNHEY and CDR2 SVGAGI. The CDR3 loop spans 16 amino acids. Trimming left V 2 bases short and J 7 bases short, with 21 bases between. The sequence derives from a human donor in a cohort sampled during active COVID-19. The chain has TRBV6-5 and TRBJ2-7; the D gene is possibly TRBD1 (6 bases). Specimen: peripheral blood. CDR3 bases: TGTGCCAGCAGTTACAAAACAGGGCTGGGGGATGAAGAGCAGTACTTC. Its protein is CASSYKTGLGDEEQYF.